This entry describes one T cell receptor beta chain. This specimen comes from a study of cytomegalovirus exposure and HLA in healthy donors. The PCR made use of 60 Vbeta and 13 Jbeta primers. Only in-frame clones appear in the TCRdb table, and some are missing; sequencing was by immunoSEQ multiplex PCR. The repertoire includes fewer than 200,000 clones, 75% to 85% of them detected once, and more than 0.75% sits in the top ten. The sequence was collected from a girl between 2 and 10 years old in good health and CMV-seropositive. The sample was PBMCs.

The CDR3 DNA follows: TGCAGCGTCGTAACACGGACAGGCAGAGGGGAGCAGTACTTC. Protein product: CSVVTRTGRGEQYF. The genes are TRBV29-1 and TRBJ2-7; 7 nucleotides align to TRBD1. Germline CDR1 is SQVTM and CDR2 is ANQGSEA. V dropped 6 bases and J dropped 7; count of bases not matched to a gene: 15. The CDR3 contains 14 residues.